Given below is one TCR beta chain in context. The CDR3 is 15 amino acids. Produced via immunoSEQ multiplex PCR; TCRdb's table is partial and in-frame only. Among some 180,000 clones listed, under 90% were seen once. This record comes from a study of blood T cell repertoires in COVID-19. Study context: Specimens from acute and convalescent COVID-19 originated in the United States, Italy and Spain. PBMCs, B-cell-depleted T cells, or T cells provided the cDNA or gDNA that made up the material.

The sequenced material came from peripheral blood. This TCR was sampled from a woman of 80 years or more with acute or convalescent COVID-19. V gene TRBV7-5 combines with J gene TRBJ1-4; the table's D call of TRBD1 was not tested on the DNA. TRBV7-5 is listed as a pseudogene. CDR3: CARSPQGAGDEKLFF. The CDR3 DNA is TGTGCCAGAAGCCCTCAGGGGGCGGGAGATGAAAAACTGTTTTTT.